Below are 30 T cell receptor beta chains sequenced from a single sample in a study of blood T cell repertoires in COVID-19. Assay used: immunoSEQ multiplex PCR; TCRdb lists only in-frame clones, some missing. The sample lists 50,000 to 70,000 clones; around 84% were seen once. Sample: peripheral blood. The receptors originated from a man aged 70-80 years with active COVID-19.

The genes are TRBV5-4 and TRBJ2-5, with a weak D call TRBD1 (8 bases). Trimming removed 4 bases from V and 5 bases from J, with 15 bases in between. In germline, CDR1 is SGHNT, CDR2 YYREEE (reference sequence). The CDR3 extends over 14 amino acids. CDR3: CASSEPQGGETQYF. The CDR3 DNA reads TGTGCCAGCAGCGAACCACAGGGGGGGGAGACCCAGTACTTC.

V is TRBV4-2 and J is TRBJ2-3, with TRBD2 as a possible D gene (5 bases). Deletions cut 4 bases from V and 2 bases from J, with 13 bases between. Germline CDR1 and CDR2: LGHNA and YNFKEQ. The CDR3 loop spans 15 amino acids. For the CDR3, the DNA is TGTGCCAGCAGCCGAGCAGCGGAGACCACAGATACGCAGTATTTT. It yields the protein CASSRAAETTDTQYF.

The J gene is TRBJ2-2, the V gene TRBV7-2; 8 bases line up with TRBD2. Germline V gives CDR1 SGHTA, CDR2 FQGNSA. This CDR3 has 16 residues. V lost 1 base to trimming and J lost 1 base; unmatched junction nucleotides: 2. The CDR3 region has the DNA TGTGCCAGCAGCTTAGTTACTAGCGGGAACACCGGGGAGCTGTTTTTT. Protein sequence: CASSLVTSGNTGELFF.

This clone was seen a few times. V usage is TRBV5-1 and J usage is TRBJ1-1; the match to TRBD1 covers 7 bases. Looked up from germline, CDR1 is SGHRS and CDR2 is YFSETQ. V lost 4 bases, J lost 6 bases, and 15 bases stayed unmatched. The CDR3 has 16 amino acids. CDR3 bases: TGCGCCAGCAGCCCATTAGGAGGGGGCGCCTCTTCTGAAGCTTTCTTT. This translates into CASSPLGGGASSEAFF.

The chain links TRBV7-2 to TRBJ2-6, with 9 bases lining up with TRBD1. CDR3 length: 18 residues. V gave up 4 bases and J gave up 0 bases; unmatched junction bases: 7. Germline CDR1 is SGHTA and CDR2 is FQGNSA. The CDR3 protein is CASSSGQGYRSGANVLTF. The DNA for the CDR3 is TGTGCCAGCAGCTCGGGACAGGGCTACCGCTCTGGGGCCAACGTCCTGACTTTC.

This chain joins TRBV7-9 and TRBJ2-1; 9 positions match TRBD2. This CDR3 is built from 14 residues. Germline lookup yields CDR1 SEHNR and CDR2 FQNEAQ (reference sequence). Unmatched junction bases numbered 1, after V lost 1 base and J lost 6 bases. CDR3 sequence (DNA): TGTGCCAGCAGCTTAGTAGCGGGAGTCAATGAGCAGTTCTTC. It translates to CASSLVAGVNEQFF. Together with reference TRBV7-9 and TRBJ2-1, the CDR3 gives the full variable domain: DTGVSQNPRHKITKRGQNVTFRCDPISEHNRLYWYRQTLGQGPEFLTYFQNEAQLEKSRLLSDRFSAERPKGSFSTLEIQRTEQGDSAMYLCASSLVAGVNEQFFGPGTRLTVL.

The chain is built from TRBV6-2 or TRBV6-3 and TRBJ1-5, with TRBD1 as a possible D gene (5 bases). Germline assignment: CDR1 MNHEY and CDR2 SVGEGT. V was clipped by 2 bases and J by 0 bases, with 11 bases between them. There are 16 residues in the CDR3. This CDR3 is CASSYRGHYSNQPQHF. The CDR3 DNA follows: TGTGCCAGCAGTTACAGAGGACACTATAGCAATCAGCCCCAGCATTTT.

The table lists this clone with a count of one. The chain uses TRBV7-2 and TRBJ2-7, with 7 bases aligning to TRBD2. J gave up 3 bases and V 3 bases, and 8 bases lay outside the gene matches. Germline V CDR1 and CDR2: SGHTA, FQGNSA. This CDR3 is built from 15 residues. CDR3 sequence (DNA): TGTGCCAGCAGCTTTAATCAGGGAGGGTTCTACGAGCAGTACTTC. Translation gives CASSFNQGGFYEQYF.

J is TRBJ2-7 and V is TRBV18; TRBD1 matches at 7 bases. The J segment lost 0 bases and the V segment lost 6 bases, leaving 5 bases of the junction unmatched. Germline CDR1 KGHSH, CDR2 LQKENI. The CDR3 runs to 14 residues. CDR3 DNA sequence: TGTGCCAGCTCTCCGGGACAGAACTCCTACGAGCAGTACTTC. Translating gives CASSPGQNSYEQYF.

This chain uses TRBV7-2 with TRBJ1-1; no firm D call. Germline values: CDR1 SGHTA, CDR2 FQGNSA. This CDR3 has 13 residues. V was pared by 6 bases and J by 0 bases, with 8 bases between. The CDR3 DNA reads as TGTGCCAGCAGAACAGCTATGAACACTGAAGCTTTCTTT. Protein sequence: CASRTAMNTEAFF. Variable domain in full (rest from reference TRBV7-2 and TRBJ1-1): GAGVSQSPSNKVTEKGKDVELRCDPISGHTALYWYRQSLGQGLEFLIYFQGNSAPDKSGLPSDRFSAERTGGSVSTLTIQRTQQEDSAVYLCASRTAMNTEAFFGQGTRLTVV.

This clone was counted once. The chain joins TRBV7-9 to TRBJ2-1; 10 bases are shared with TRBD2. V was pared by 0 bases and J by 5 bases, with 4 bases of the junction left unmatched. CDR1 and CDR2 (germline): SEHNR, FQNEAQ (reference sequence). The CDR3 runs 16 residues. The CDR3 region has the DNA TGTGCCAGCAGCTTAGCGCTAGCGGGAGCCCACAATGAGCAGTTCTTC. Translating gives CASSLALAGAHNEQFF.

This sequence joins TRBV2 and TRBJ1-2; 8 bases fit TRBD1. Trimming took 7 bases from V and 4 from J; bases not matched to a gene: 5. The CDR3 totals 13 residues. Germline CDR1 reads SNHLY; CDR2 reads FYNNEI. CDR3 sequence (DNA): TGTGCCAGCACTATCGACAGGGGCTATGGCTACACCTTC. Translating gives CASTIDRGYGYTF.

The genes are TRBV27 and TRBJ2-2; no clear D. Per the germline V gene, CDR1 is MNHEY and CDR2 is SMNVEV (reference sequence). The CDR3 sequence is 13 residues long. The V end was cut by 1 base, the J end by 7 bases, with 7 bases between. CDR3 residues: CASSLLDFGELFF. Written as DNA, the CDR3 is TGTGCCAGCAGTTTATTAGACTTCGGGGAGCTGTTTTTT.

The chain is built from TRBV28 and TRBJ2-4, with 9 bases identical to TRBD1. Germline lookup yields CDR1 MDHEN and CDR2 SYDVKM. V shed 10 bases and J 8 bases; nucleotides not matched to a gene: 15. This CDR3 has 15 residues. The CDR3 region has the DNA TGTGCCACATCCGCTCCCGGGACAGGGTGGGACATTCAGTACTTC. Amino acid sequence: CATSAPGTGWDIQYF. Based on the CDR3 plus reference TRBV28 and TRBJ2-4, the full variable domain is DVKVTQSSRYLVKRTGEKVFLECVQDMDHENMFWYRQDPGLGLRLIYFSYDVKMKEKGDIPEGYSVSREKKERFSLILESASTNQTSMYLCATSAPGTGWDIQYFGAGTRLSVL.

As concerns this clone: Mismatch with germline at one junction end may stem from a read error. The V and J genes are TRBV7-7 and TRBJ1-2; possible D gene TRBD1, 5 bases. Germline CDR1 reads SSHAT; CDR2 reads FNYEAQ (reference sequence). CDR3 length: 14 residues. Written as DNA, the CDR3 is TGTGCTAGCAGCTTACCCAGGGCCCCCTATGGCTACACCTTC. Residues: CASSLPRAPYGYTF.

This rearrangement joins TRBV7-2 to TRBJ2-1; D is perhaps TRBD2 (5 bases). CDR1 and CDR2 (germline): SGHTA, FQGNSA. The CDR3 extends over 14 amino acids. V was cut by 2 bases and J by 6 bases, with 11 bases left in between. This chain's CDR3 is CASSLMGSGNEQFF. CDR3 DNA: TGTGCCAGCAGCTTAATGGGGAGCGGCAATGAGCAGTTCTTC.

V gene TRBV7-2 combines with J gene TRBJ2-3; D perhaps matches TRBD1 (6 bases). Germline CDR1 is SGHTA and CDR2 is FQGNSA. The V end was cut by 4 bases, the J end by 4 bases, with 18 bases between. The CDR3 covers 16 residues. The CDR3 loop reads CASSSYREVGADTQYF. In DNA, the CDR3 is TGTGCCAGCAGCTCTTACAGGGAAGTGGGGGCAGATACGCAGTATTTT.

The rearrangement joins TRBV19 to TRBJ2-5; 8 bases match TRBD1. V lost 4 bases to trimming and J lost 5 bases; unmatched junction nucleotides: 3. Germline loops: CDR1 LNHDA, CDR2 SQIVND (reference sequence). CDR3 length: 13 residues. CDR3 in amino acids: CASSRTGWETQYF. The CDR3 DNA reads as TGTGCCAGTAGTAGGACAGGGTGGGAGACCCAGTACTTC. The full variable domain, completed using reference TRBV19 and TRBJ2-5, is DGGITQSPKYLFRKEGQNVTLSCEQNLNHDAMYWYRQDPGQGLRLIYYSQIVNDFQKGDIAEGYSVSREKKESFPLTVTSAQKNPTAFYLCASSRTGWETQYFGPGTRLLVL.

The chain links TRBV7-2 to TRBJ2-3; 7 bases align to TRBD2. Germline trimming cut 0 bases from V and 6 bases from J; bases unmatched to any gene: 12. The CDR3 runs to 17 residues. Germline values: CDR1 SGHTA, CDR2 FQGNSA. The CDR3 DNA reads TGTGCCAGCAGCTTAGCGGGCGGGACTACCCTCGTGGATACGCAGTATTTT. Translating gives CASSLAGGTTLVDTQYF.

V gene TRBV28 combines with J gene TRBJ2-7; TRBD2 matches 10 bases. The CDR3 has 16 amino acids. The V segment lost 5 bases and the J segment 5 bases; nucleotides outside the gene matches: 12. Per the germline V gene, CDR1 is MDHEN and CDR2 is SYDVKM. The CDR3 protein is CASSIALAGVIHEQYF. CDR3 in DNA: TGTGCCAGCAGTATCGCCCTAGCGGGAGTCATCCACGAGCAGTACTTC.

The chain has TRBV2 and TRBJ2-7; TRBD2 agrees at 8 bases. Germline V gene lookup returns CDR1 SNHLY and CDR2 FYNNEI. The CDR3 extends over 16 amino acids. V lost 4 bases, J lost 3 bases, and 11 bases stayed unmatched. CDR3 amino acids: CASSAQMGLVLYEQYF. The CDR3, as DNA: TGTGCCAGCAGTGCTCAGATGGGACTAGTTCTCTACGAGCAGTACTTC.

The rearrangement links TRBV5-1 to TRBJ1-1; 8 bases line up with TRBD1. V lost 4 bases to trimming and J lost 5 bases; unmatched junction nucleotides: 4. CDR1 and CDR2 (germline): SGHRS, YFSETQ. This CDR3 is 13 amino acids long. In DNA form, the CDR3 reads TGCGCCAGCAGCCTACAGGGGGTGACTGAAGCTTTCTTT. Translated, it gives CASSLQGVTEAFF.

The CDR3 nucleotides are TGCGCCAGCAGCTCCATCCAGGCCGAAGCAGAGCAGTACTTC. It encodes CASSSIQAEAEQYF. V is TRBV5-1 and J is TRBJ2-7; D gene ambiguous. Between the trimmed V and J ends, which lost 3 bases and 7 bases, there was a span of 17 bases. Looked up from germline, CDR1 is SGHRS and CDR2 is YFSETQ. CDR3 length: 14 amino acids.

V and J are TRBV27 and TRBJ2-7; 7 positions agree with TRBD2. Germline CDR1 reads MNHEY; CDR2 reads SMNVEV (reference sequence). With V trimmed by 5 bases and J by 6 bases, 10 bases remained unmatched. The CDR3 spans 14 residues. CDR3 in DNA: TGTGCCAGCAGTCTGACCCTGACTAGCATCGAGCAGTACTTC. This codes for CASSLTLTSIEQYF.

This CDR3 reads CASSLEWLGLQEQYF. In nucleotides, the CDR3 is TGTGCCAGCAGCTTAGAATGGTTGGGACTACAAGAGCAGTACTTC. The chain links TRBV11-2 to TRBJ2-7; 7 bases are shared with TRBD2. Germline V gene data show CDR1 as SGHAT and CDR2 as FQNNGV. Losses at the gene ends were 0 bases for V and 7 bases for J; bases not matched to a gene: 9. This CDR3 has 15 amino acids.

This clone was detected only once. The V and J genes are TRBV7-6 and TRBJ2-5; 7 positions agree with TRBD2. CDR3 length equals 17 residues. Germline assignment: CDR1 SGHVS and CDR2 FNYEAQ. The V gene end was trimmed by 4 bases and the J gene end by 7 bases; junction bases not matched to a gene: 18. In DNA, the CDR3 is TGTGCCAGCAGCTCTTCCGGGAGGAGGCGCCGGCTAGGGACCCAGTACTTC. This translates into CASSSSGRRRRLGTQYF.

This clone appeared a single time. The rearrangement joins TRBV28 to TRBJ1-1; D gene ambiguous. Trimming took off 2 bases at V and 5 bases at J, with 15 bases between the two ends. Germline V gene sequence: CDR1 MDHEN, CDR2 SYDVKM. The CDR3 runs 15 residues. The CDR3 DNA sequence: TGTGCCAGCAGTTTAATTGCTTCAGAGAGGACTGAAGCTTTCTTT. Protein: CASSLIASERTEAFF.

Regarding this clone: The junction does not match germline at one end; this may be a read error. This chain joins TRBV6-5 and TRBJ1-4; 10 bases agree with TRBD1. Germline V gene data show CDR1 as MNHEY and CDR2 as SVGAGI. The CDR3 is 14 amino acids. CDR3 nucleotide sequence: TGTGTCAGCAGAAGACAGGGGGCCGGTGAAAAACTGTTTTTT. It codes for CVSRRQGAGEKLFF.

The V gene is TRBV15, the J gene TRBJ2-1; D perhaps matches TRBD1 (5 bases). CDR3 length: 14 amino acids. V lost 8 bases and J 3 bases, leaving 14 bases between the germline ends. CDR1 LNHNV and CDR2 YYDKDF come from the germline V gene (reference sequence). The CDR3 reads CATSRDSNYNEQFF. The CDR3 DNA reads TGTGCCACCTCAAGAGACAGCAACTACAATGAGCAGTTCTTC.

V and J are TRBV23-1 and TRBJ2-3; possible D gene TRBD1, 6 bases. TRBV23-1 is an ORF, with its function uncertain. With 3 bases removed from V and 6 bases from J, the gap between germline ends came to 16 bases. The CDR3 covers 15 residues. The chain's CDR3 is CASSHRGHVRDTQYF. CDR3 bases: TGCGCCAGCAGTCACCGGGGACACGTGCGGGATACGCAGTATTTT.